Listed here is a single T cell receptor (beta chain). No antigen is known for it. No base quality information exists; no much larger clone differs at one position. The sample comes from a study of shared clonotypes between healthy human individuals (dated by TCRdb to about 2020). With regard to the full study: The cohort included a few men and a couple of women between 18 and 49 years of age. Different laboratories and diverse techniques were used to prepare libraries and sequence TCR repertoires, to increase sequencing depth and limit assay-specific biases. Per donor, three plates each were used for CD4 naive and CD4 memory, two for CD8 naive, and one for CD8 memory. Each donor's leukapheresis produced roughly between about 0.9 and 9.5 billion PBMCs. To estimate repertoire size and how much clonotypes are shared between individuals, the study performed deep sequencing of blood TCR repertoires from five healthy adults. General findings and caveats noted by the study authors: Because the study included only a small number of donors, the genetic and exposure-history diversity represented was limited. Sampling was restricted to blood, and TCR repertoires in tissue are likely to differ from TCR repertoires in blood. Clonotypes shared by all four sorted-subset donors showed higher generation probabilities than non-shared clonotypes. Rarefaction of sorted-subset datasets indicated incomplete sequencing despite the large sequencing depth. When several donors were compared, the shared fraction of clonotypes was around 4.6% for naive CD4, 3% to 4% for naive CD8, more than 2% for memory CD4, and 0.35% to 0.4% for memory CD8. Based on pairwise subsampling, the degree of clonotype sharing among donors was expected to be affected by sequencing depth. Estimated clonotype richness was generally larger for naive than for memory subsets.

Healthy HIV-negative adults with no recently reported acute infections or vaccinations were included as donors. Only Caucasian adults living in Nashville, Tennessee, USA were represented among the donors. CD4+ T cells were enriched through magnetic negative selection, after which naive cells were positively selected on CD45RA and the remaining negative fraction served as the memory subset. Blood was obtained by leukapheresis, after which PBMCs were separated by Ficoll-Histopaque density gradient centrifugation and cryopreserved in liquid nitrogen vapor phase. Analytical flow cytometry was used to check the purity and quantity of every magnetically sorted T cell population. Genomic DNA was isolated from every sorted fraction and measured by UV absorbance on a Nanodrop 2000c. Using the deep immunoSEQ assay, multiplex PCR amplified TCR CDR3 regions from genomic DNA. Extracted genomic DNA from each cell subset was distributed evenly across all wells of several immunoSEQ 96-well plates, and each plate was treated as a replicate. Each replicate PCR for sorted subsets received roughly 0.2 ug genomic DNA, equal to roughly 33,000 T cell genomes. Purified libraries were measured with a Qubit 3.0 fluorometer, size-checked on a Bioanalyzer 2100, and measured again with the KAPA Library Quantification kit. A separate single-read 150-cycle Illumina NextSeq 550 flow cell was used to sequence each immunoSEQ 96-well plate. For the original study's pipeline: Because the immunoSEQ output included only junctional sequences and no quality scores, the filtering could not be the same as the filtering used for full-length reads. Sequences were annotated with PyIR, a Python wrapper for IgBLAST v1.9, and V/J genes and CDR3 were assigned using IMGT germline references. Reads were filtered out if the reads had weak V/J assignments (E-value above 1e-6), no CDR3, stop codons, out-of-frame junctions, or ambiguous translated residues. V3J clonotypes were defined by identical inferred V gene, J gene, and CDR3 amino acid sequence. Percentage overlap between repertoires was calculated by dividing the number of shared unique clonotypes by the size of the smaller repertoire. Richness of each repertoire was evaluated using RTK rarefaction, the Chao1 estimator, and Recon v2.1 estimates of unobserved clonotypes. For all TCRbeta clonotypes obtained by the gDNA method from a few donors, generation probabilities were computed with OLGA. TCRdb provides this immuneACCESS table in a form limited to in-frame rearrangements. Some clones are lacking; in checked studies, under half of them reflect an unresolved V gene, and why the rest are absent is not known. V, J and clone size were drawn from that table, and D and trimming were deduced from the DNA. The table for this sample lists around 2.5 million clones; under 95% of them were counted only once. The top ten constitute about 0.34% of the sample.

Sequenced material: naive CD4+ T cells from PBMCs. This sample's cell subset or site label indicates: CD45RA+ positively selected. The sequence was collected from a young man in good health. Some clones in this sample may be carry-over from other donors' samples.

Here the CDR3 is given as CASSQSGTSGGLGDEQYF. The nucleotide sequence is given as TGTGCCAGCAGCCAATCCGGGACTAGCGGAGGTCTGGGGGACGAGCAGTACTTC. The rearrangement joined TRBV4-2 to TRBJ2-7, and TRBD2 matches 11 of the central bases. The CDR3 contains 18 residues, cysteine and phenylalanine counted. The only DNA kept is the CDR3, 54 bases in frame from the first base. Trimming leaves V shorter by 2 bases and J shorter by 5 bases, with the junction holding 14 bases beyond the gene matches. The germline V gene specifies LGHNA as CDR1 and YNFKEQ as CDR2.